This T cell receptor (beta chain) was captured in a study of molecular identifiers for immune sequencing clone quantification (dated by TCRdb to 2016 to 2019). Background on the whole study: For a replicate experiment, the RNA from either 20,000 or 100,000 naive CD8 T cells was divided into five aliquots, and four of those aliquots went on to sequencing. The study was a methods study using CD8 T cells to benchmark molecular-identifier clustering-based TCR repertoire sequencing (MIDCIRS) and TCR RNA copy counting.

Libraries were made using PCR. Sequencing used a NextSeq 500. Bulk TCR libraries were generated as previously described, with the TCR primers listed in Table S5 used. The Qiagen AllPrep DNA/RNA kit was used to purify total RNA. Before any analysis, reads coming from multiple sequencing runs of the same library were combined into one pool. For the original study's pipeline: Reads were retained only if their TCR constant sequence matched exactly, and those retained reads were trimmed to 150 nt and grouped according to their 12-nt molecular barcodes. Within each barcode group, reads were sub-clustered at a 15% Levenshtein threshold, and quality-weighted consensus sequences were built per RNA molecule. Non-functional sequences were removed, as were lower-count sequences one edit away from another. Based on fitting two negative binomial distributions, any barcode sub-cluster with under 20% of the maximum read count was discarded. TCRdb's own reprocessing of the public reads used fastp at Q25 and MiXCR and kept productive beta chains. Each entry is one CDR3 protein sequence, shown with its most common DNA and genes. These V and J calls rely on TCRdb rather than the paper's analysis. In all, the sample holds about 510,000 distinct CDR3 sequences, and about 26% of those were seen once. The ten largest make up approximately 0.8% of the sample.

General study outcomes and caveats: The naive libraries included spiked-in Jurkat TCR RNA (around nine copies' worth), and this Jurkat TCR RNA is not part of the donor repertoire. When barcode sub-clustering was not used, chimeric consensus sequences inflated TCR diversity, with chimeras reaching as high as 47%. Highly expanded clone sizes could be underestimated if identical TCR molecules share a barcode. Spiked-in Jurkat TCR RNA equal to a single cell's worth was reported to be detectable even within 1,100,000 naive CD8 T cells. Modeling gave about three recovered TCR RNA copies per cell versus around 10 by digital PCR, implying roughly 29% capture efficiency. In CMV-specific effector cells, clones with more than 20 RNA copies contained over 99% of molecules, whereas in naive cells such clones contained under 1% of molecules.

CDR1 SGHTA and CDR2 FQGNSA were looked up in the germline V gene. With termini counted, the CDR3 has 14 amino acids. This entry keeps only the CDR3 DNA: 42 bases, framed from base 1. Clipping removes 4 bases from V and 5 bases from J, with 6 as the unmatched junction base count. As to this clonotype: This receptor's antigen is unknown. A read error may be the cause here, since a much bigger clone is one base away. The conserved final phenylalanine or tryptophan is absent from the CDR3, which likely points to a read error.

Libraries of naive CD8 T cells were built from around 20,000 to 990,000 sorted cells, with 10%, 30% or 50% of the purified RNA used. Naive CD8 T cells, defined as CD8+CD4-CCR7+CD45RA+, were FACS-sorted into RLT Plus buffer on a BD FACSAria II. To test detection sensitivity, Jurkat RNA equal to some 11 TCR copies was added to samples of about 18,000-1,100,000 naive CD8 T cells. Enrichment of CD8 T cells was done with RosetteSep CD8+ T Cell Enrichment Cocktail plus Ficoll-Paque, and ACK red cell lysis came afterward. This sequence uses TRBV7-2 and TRBJ2-3; 7 middle bases align to TRBD2. This clonotype originated in a human donor in good health. Some libraries in this study had Jurkat cell RNA spiked in. The sequenced material came from naive CD8+ T cells from blood, with Jurkat cell RNA spiked in. In the paper's terms, the cell subset or site label means: FACS-sorted CD8+CD4-CCR7+CD45RA+ naive T cells. The nucleotides read TGTGCCAGCAGCTCTTGGGAGGGCCGAGATACGCAGTATTCT. It codes for CASSSWEGRDTQYS.